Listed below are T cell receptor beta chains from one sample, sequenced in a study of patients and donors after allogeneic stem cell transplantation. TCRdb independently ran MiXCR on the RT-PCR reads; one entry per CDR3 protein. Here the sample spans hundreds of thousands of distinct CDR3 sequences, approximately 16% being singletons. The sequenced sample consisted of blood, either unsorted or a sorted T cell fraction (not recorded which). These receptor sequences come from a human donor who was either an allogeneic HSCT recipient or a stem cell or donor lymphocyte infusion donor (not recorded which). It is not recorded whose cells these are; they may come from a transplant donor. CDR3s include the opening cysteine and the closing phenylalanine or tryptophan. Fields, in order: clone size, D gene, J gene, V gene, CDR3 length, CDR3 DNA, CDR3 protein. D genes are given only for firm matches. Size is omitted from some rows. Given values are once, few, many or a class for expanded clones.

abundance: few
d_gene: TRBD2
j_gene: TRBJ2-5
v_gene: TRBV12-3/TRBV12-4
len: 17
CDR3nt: TGTGCCAGCAGCCGCGGGGGGGCATTAGGGGAAGTCGAGACCCAGTACTTC
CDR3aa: CASSRGGALGEVETQYF

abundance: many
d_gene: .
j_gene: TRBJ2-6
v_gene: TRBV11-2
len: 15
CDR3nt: TGTGCCAGCAGACACATAGTCACCGGGGCCAACGTCCTGACTTTC
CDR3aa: CASRHIVTGANVLTF

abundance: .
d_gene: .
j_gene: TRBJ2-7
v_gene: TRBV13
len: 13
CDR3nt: TGTGCCAGCAGCTTGGTGGGGGGCAGCGAGCAGTACTTC
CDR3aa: CASSLVGGSEQYF

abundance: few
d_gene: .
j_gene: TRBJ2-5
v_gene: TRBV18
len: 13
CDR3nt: TGTGCCAGCTCCCCCCGGACGAGGGAGACCCAGTACTTC
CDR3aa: CASSPRTRETQYF

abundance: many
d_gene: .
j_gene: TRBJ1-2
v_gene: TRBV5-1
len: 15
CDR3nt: TGCGCCAGCAGCTCGGACGGGAAAGCTAACTATGGCTACACCTTC
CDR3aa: CASSSDGKANYGYTF

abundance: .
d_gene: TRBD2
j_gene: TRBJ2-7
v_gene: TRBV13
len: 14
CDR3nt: TGTGCCAGCAGCTTGAGCGGGACCGCCAATGAGCAGTACTTC
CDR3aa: CASSLSGTANEQYF

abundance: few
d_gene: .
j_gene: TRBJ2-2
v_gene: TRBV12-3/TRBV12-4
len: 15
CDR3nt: TGTGCCAGCAGTTTAGGGGGGTCGAGGACCGGGGAGCTGTTTTTT
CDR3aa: CASSLGGSRTGELFF

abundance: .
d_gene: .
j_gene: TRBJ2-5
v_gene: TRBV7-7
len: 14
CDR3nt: TGTGCCAGCAGCATAGCAGGGTCCGGTGAGACCCAGTACTTC
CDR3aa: CASSIAGSGETQYF

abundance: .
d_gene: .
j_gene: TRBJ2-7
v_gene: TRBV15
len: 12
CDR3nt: TGTGCCACCAGCAGAGTAGGTTACGAGCAGTACTTC
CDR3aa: CATSRVGYEQYF

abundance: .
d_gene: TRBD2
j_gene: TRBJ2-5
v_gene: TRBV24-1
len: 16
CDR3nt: TGTGCCACCAGTGATTTCCCTAGCGGGGGGGGCGAGACCCAGTACTTC
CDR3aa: CATSDFPSGGGETQYF

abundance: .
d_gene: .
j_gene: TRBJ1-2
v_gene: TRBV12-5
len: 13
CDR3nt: TGTGCTAGTGGTTTCCAGGACCTCTATGGCTACACCTTC
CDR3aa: CASGFQDLYGYTF

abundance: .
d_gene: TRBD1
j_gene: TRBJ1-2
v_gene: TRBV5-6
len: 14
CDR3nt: TGTGCCAGCACCTTAACAGGGGGCCTCTATGGCTACACCTTC
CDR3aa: CASTLTGGLYGYTF

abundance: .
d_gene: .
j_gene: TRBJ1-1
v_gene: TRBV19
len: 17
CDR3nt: TGTGCCAGTAGTATCCTGGTACAATTAGGAAAGGGCAGGGTTGCTTTCTTT
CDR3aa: CASSILVQLGKGRVAFF

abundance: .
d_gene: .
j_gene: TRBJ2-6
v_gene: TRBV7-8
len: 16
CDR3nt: TGTGCCAGCAGTATAAAGGGATTTACTGGGGCCAACGTCCTGACTTTC
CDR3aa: CASSIKGFTGANVLTF

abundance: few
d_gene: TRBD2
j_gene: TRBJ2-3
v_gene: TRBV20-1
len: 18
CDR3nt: TGCAGTGCCCCCATAAGACCCGGACTAGCGGGACCCACAGATACGCAGTATTTT
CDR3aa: CSAPIRPGLAGPTDTQYF

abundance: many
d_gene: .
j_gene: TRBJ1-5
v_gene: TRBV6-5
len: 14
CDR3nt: TGTGCCAGCAGTTACAGGGGAAGAAATCAGCCCCAGCATTTT
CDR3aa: CASSYRGRNQPQHF

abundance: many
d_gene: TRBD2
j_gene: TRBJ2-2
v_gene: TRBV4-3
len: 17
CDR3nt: TGCGCCAGCAGCCAATCGACTAGCGGGGGGGCCGCCGGGGAGCTGTTTTTT
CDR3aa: CASSQSTSGGAAGELFF